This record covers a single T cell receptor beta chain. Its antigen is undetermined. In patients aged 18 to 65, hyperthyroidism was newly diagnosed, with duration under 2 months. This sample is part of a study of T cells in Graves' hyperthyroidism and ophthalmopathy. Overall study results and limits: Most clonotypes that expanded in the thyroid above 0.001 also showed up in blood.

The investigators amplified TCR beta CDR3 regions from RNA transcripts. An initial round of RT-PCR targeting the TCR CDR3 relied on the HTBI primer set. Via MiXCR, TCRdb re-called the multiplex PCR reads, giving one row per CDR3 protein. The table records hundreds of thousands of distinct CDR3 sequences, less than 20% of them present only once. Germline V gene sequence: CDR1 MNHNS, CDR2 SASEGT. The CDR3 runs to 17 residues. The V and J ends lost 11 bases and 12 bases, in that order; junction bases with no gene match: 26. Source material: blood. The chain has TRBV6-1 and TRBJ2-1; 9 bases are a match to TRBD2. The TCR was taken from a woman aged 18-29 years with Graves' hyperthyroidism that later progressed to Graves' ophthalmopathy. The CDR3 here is CAGEWREGGVRTKGQFF. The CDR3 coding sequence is TGTGCCGGGGAATGGCGGGAGGGGGGGGTTCGAACGAAGGGGCAGTTCTTC.